This T cell receptor (beta chain) comes out of a study of shared clonotypes between healthy human individuals. Findings of the study overall: Donors were few, which limited the genetic and exposure-history diversity represented.

The sample holds one count of this clone. Its specificity is unknown. Repertoires were generated with immunoSEQ multiplex PCR, while TCRdb's copy carries only in-frame clones and drops some. The table records millions of clones, approximately 92% of them present only once. Specimen: naive CD4+ T cells sorted from blood. Noted subset: CD45RA+ positively selected. This sequence originates from a man aged 18 to 29 in good health.

The CDR3 DNA reads TGTGCCAGCACCCCAGGGGGGCAGCAAGATACGCAGTATTTT. It codes for CASTPGGQQDTQYF. The rearrangement joins TRBV6-6 to TRBJ2-3, with a possible D match to TRBD1 (7 bases). The germline V gene encodes CDR1 MNHNY and CDR2 SVGAGI (reference sequence). CDR3 length equals 14 residues. V dropped 7 bases and J dropped 5 bases, with 16 bases sitting between them.